The clone carrying this T cell receptor (beta chain) has a handful of counts. Its antigen is still unknown. A marrow graft followed busulfan-fludarabine conditioning, with cyclophosphamide on days +3 and +4. The sample originates from a study of T cells after posttransplantation cyclophosphamide. Study conclusions and caveats: Later blood repertoires were often dominated by clones from the donor CD8+ memory compartment.

The repertoire was sequenced with immunoSEQ multiplex PCR; TCRdb's copy has only in-frame clones and lacks some. The data hold about 22,000 clones, with around 85% observed a single time. Germline loops: CDR1 LNHDA, CDR2 SQIVND (reference sequence). The V end lost 7 bases, the J end lost 5 bases, and 15 bases lay between the germline ends. CDR3 size: 14 residues. Sequenced material: PBMCs, taken after allogeneic stem cell transplant with posttransplant cyclophosphamide. The sequence derives from a female patient between 25 and 45 years old who received an allogeneic stem cell transplant from an unrelated donor, was CMV-positive, and had no GVHD. Some T cells may be transferred from the graft donor. This chain uses TRBV19 with TRBJ1-5, with D tentatively TRBD1 (5 bases). This chain's CDR3 is CASTVSGFYQPQHF. CDR3 DNA: TGTGCCAGTACCGTCTCAGGGTTCTATCAGCCCCAGCATTTT.